The subject of this entry is one TCR beta chain. Its antigen is not identified. The data are from a study of siplizumab effects on memory and regulatory T cells. Study findings and constraints: With siplizumab, cumulative frequency of CD4+ memory-derived alloreactive sequences dropped significantly.

Assaying covered some 10^5 TCR templates per sample. Profiling relied on immunoSEQ multiplex PCR, and the TCRdb table lists in-frame clones only, not all of them. The data contain about 94,000 clones, approximately 95% of them singletons. Germline loops: CDR1 MGHRA, CDR2 YSYEKL. The CDR3 contains 15 residues. Trimming took 3 bases from V and 3 from J; bases not matched to a gene: 8. The source of this sequence is a human donor in good health. Material for sequencing was non-Treg CD4+ T cells sorted from blood. This rearrangement joins TRBV4-1 to TRBJ2-7; TRBD2 matches at 7 bases. CDR3 loop: CASSQGGQGSYEQYF. The CDR3 region has the DNA TGCGCCAGCAGCCAGGGAGGGCAGGGTAGCTACGAGCAGTACTTC.